This T cell receptor (beta chain) was captured in a study of cytotoxic CD8 clonotypes in ibrutinib-treated CLL. Whole-study context: On average, approximately 95,000 productive rearrangements and more than 200,000 productive templates per sample. Study-wide findings and caveats: Public clonotypes occurred uncommonly; on treatment, they contracted or remained stable.

Note on this clone: Its antigen is still unknown.

V shed 3 bases and J shed 6 bases, with 14 bases lying between them. The CDR3 has 14 amino acids. Per germline, CDR1 SGDLS and CDR2 YYNGEE. The protocol was immunoSEQ multiplex PCR, while the TCRdb copy is restricted to in-frame clones and leaves out a portion. Here the sample spans approximately 340,000 clones, approximately 67% being singletons. The sample consisted of PBMCs, taken after 36 months of ibrutinib treatment. The TCR sequence derives from a human donor with chronic lymphocytic leukemia. J is TRBJ2-3 and V is TRBV9; perhaps D is TRBD1 or TRBD2 (5 bases each). CDR3 nucleotides: TGTGCCAGCAGCGAGGGACCCACCAGGGATACGCAGTATTTT. It codes for CASSEGPTRDTQYF.